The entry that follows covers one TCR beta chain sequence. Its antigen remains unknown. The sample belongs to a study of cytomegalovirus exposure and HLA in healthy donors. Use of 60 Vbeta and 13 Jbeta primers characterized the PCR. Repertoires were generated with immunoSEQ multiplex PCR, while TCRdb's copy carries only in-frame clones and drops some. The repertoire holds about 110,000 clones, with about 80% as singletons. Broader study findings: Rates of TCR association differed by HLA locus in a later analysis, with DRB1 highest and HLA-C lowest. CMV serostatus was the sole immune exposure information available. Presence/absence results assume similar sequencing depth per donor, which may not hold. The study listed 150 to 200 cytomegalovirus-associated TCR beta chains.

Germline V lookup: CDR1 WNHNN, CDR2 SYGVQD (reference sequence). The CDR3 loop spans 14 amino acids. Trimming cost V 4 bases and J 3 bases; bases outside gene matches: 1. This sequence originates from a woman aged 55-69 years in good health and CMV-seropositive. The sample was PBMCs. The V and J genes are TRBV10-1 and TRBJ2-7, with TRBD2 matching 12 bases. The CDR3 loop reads CASSAGLAGYEQYF. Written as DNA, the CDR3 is TGCGCCAGCAGTGCGGGACTAGCGGGCTACGAGCAGTACTTC.